The clone carrying this T cell receptor beta chain was detected only once. Random-hexamer reverse transcription was applied to about 0.5 to 1 ug RNA. TCRdb analysed the immunoSEQ multiplex PCR reads with MiXCR anew, one entry per CDR3 protein. The sample gives 400,000 to 550,000 distinct CDR3 sequences, roughly 85% of which show up once; more than 0.09% is in the top ten. These data are taken from a study of CD8 T cells in Susac syndrome. There are 14 residues in the CDR3. With 5 bases removed from V and 3 bases from J, the gap between germline ends came to 14 bases. Germline V CDR1 and CDR2: SGHAT, FQNNGV.

The TCR comes from a human donor with multiple sclerosis. The sequenced sample consisted of CD8+ T cells from PBMCs. The chain couples TRBV11-2 to TRBJ2-7; D is undetermined. The DNA for the CDR3 is TGTGCCAGCAGCCTTAATACCGTCCGCTACGAGCAGTACTTC. Encoded protein: CASSLNTVRYEQYF.